This T cell receptor (beta chain) was recovered during a study of spatial heterogeneity in lung cancer. Time point: blood at routine non-recurrence follow-up after resection. This clonotype appeared many times. TCRdb reprocessed the 5' RACE reads via MiXCR and lists one record per CDR3 protein. The repertoire includes some 41,000 distinct CDR3 sequences, about 10% of them detected once, and under 20% sits in the top ten. This CDR3 contains 14 residues. Per the germline V gene, CDR1 is SGHTA and CDR2 is FQGTGA. J was trimmed by 6 bases and V by 3 bases; bases with no gene match: 4. Sequenced here: PBMCs, sampled at follow-up. This sequence joins TRBV7-3 and TRBJ2-3; 9 bases are a match to TRBD1. This receptor was taken from a female donor with early-stage non-small cell lung cancer. The CDR3 DNA reads TGTGCCAGCAGCTTTACAGGGGGCCGGGATACGCAGTATTTT. Amino acids: CASSFTGGRDTQYF.